This T cell receptor beta chain was profiled in a study of PD-1 blockade in classical Hodgkin lymphoma. Study conclusions and caveats: There remain no defined causes for the repertoire differences, which possibly reflect disease activity or prior therapy. Compared with healthy donors, newly diagnosed patients reportedly showed lower baseline TCR diversity.

Repertoires were generated with immunoSEQ multiplex PCR, while TCRdb's copy carries only in-frame clones and drops some. The sample carries roughly 20,000 clones, over 75% recorded once. Trimming removed 1 base at V and 2 bases at J, with 7 bases between. The CDR3 spans 14 residues. Germline CDR1 is SGHVS and CDR2 is FNYEAQ. For this clone: Antigen: not known.

The time point here: newly diagnosed, previously untreated cHL patient sample. Negative magnetic selection isolated CD4+ T cells from thawed PBMCs. Untreated, newly diagnosed classical Hodgkin lymphoma PBMCs were comparators. The V call is TRBV7-6, the J call TRBJ2-3; no definite D call. Sequencing was carried out using CD4+ T cells from blood. This receptor was taken from a human donor with classical Hodgkin lymphoma. The CDR3 DNA reads TGTGCCAGCAGCTTAGGTGGGCCCACAGATACGCAGTATTTT. It translates to CASSLGGPTDTQYF. The complete variable domain, with remaining parts taken from reference TRBV7-6 and TRBJ2-3, reads GAGVSQSPRYKVTKRGQDVALRCDPISGHVSLYWYRQALGQGPEFLTYFNYEAQQDKSGLPNDRFSAERPEGSISTLTIQRTEQRDSAMYRCASSLGGPTDTQYFGPGTRLTVL.